This section outlines one T cell receptor beta chain sequence together with its context. One base away lies a much larger clone, so this may be a sequencing read error. The sample belongs to a study of identical twins. V dropped 1 base and J dropped 5; count of bases not matched to a gene: 10. The germline CDR1 and CDR2 sequences are MGHRA and YSYEKL. CDR3 length: 16 amino acids. MiXCR was run by TCRdb on the 5' RACE reads, yielding one entry per CDR3 protein. The sample contains 1.5 million to 2 million distinct CDR3 sequences, less than 40% of which appear only once. Sequencing was carried out using cord blood. The TCR comes from a newborn girl in good health. The V and J genes are TRBV4-1 and TRBJ1-2, with TRBD1 matching 7 bases. As DNA, the CDR3 is TGCGCCAGCAGCCAAGTTCCCGTAGACAGGGCGTATGGCTACACCTTC. Residues: CASSQVPVDRAYGYTF.